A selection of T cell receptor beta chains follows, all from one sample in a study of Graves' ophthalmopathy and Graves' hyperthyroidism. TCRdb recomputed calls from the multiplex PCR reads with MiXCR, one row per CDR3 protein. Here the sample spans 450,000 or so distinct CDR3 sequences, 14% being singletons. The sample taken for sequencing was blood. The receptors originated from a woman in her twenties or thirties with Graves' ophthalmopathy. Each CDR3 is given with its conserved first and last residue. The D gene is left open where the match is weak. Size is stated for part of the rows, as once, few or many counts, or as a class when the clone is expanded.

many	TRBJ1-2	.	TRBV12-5	TGTGCTAGTGGTTACCTCGACACAATCTATGGCTACACCTTC	CASGYLDTIYGYTF
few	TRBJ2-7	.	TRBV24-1	TGTGCCACCCGCCGCTGGGGTGACGAGCAGTACTTC	CATRRWGDEQYF
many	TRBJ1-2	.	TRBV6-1	TGTGCCAGCAGTGAATTGAGAGGCACTGGCGGGAGCTACACCTTC	CASSELRGTGGSYTF
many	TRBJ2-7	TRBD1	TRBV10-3	TGTGCCATCAGTGGAGGGGACAGCTACGAGCAGTACTTC	CAISGGDSYEQYF
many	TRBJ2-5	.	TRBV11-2	TGTGCCAGCAGCAGAAGCCCCCAAGAGACCCAGTACTTC	CASSRSPQETQYF
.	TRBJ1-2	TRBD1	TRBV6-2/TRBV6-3	TGTGCCAGCAGTCAAACAGGGGATGGCTACACCTTC	CASSQTGDGYTF
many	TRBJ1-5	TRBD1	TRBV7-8	TGTGCCAGCAGCACACAGGGGAAGATGGGCTATAGCAATCAGCCCCAGCATTTT	CASSTQGKMGYSNQPQHF
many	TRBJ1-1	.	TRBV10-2	TGCGCCAGCATCGGCAGGACAGATAACACTGAAGCTTTCTTT	CASIGRTDNTEAFF
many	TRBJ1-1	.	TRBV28	TGTGCCAGCATCCTCGTCAGGTCGGAAGCTTTCTTT	CASILVRSEAFF
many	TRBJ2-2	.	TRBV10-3	TGTGCCATCAGTGAGAACTGGTCGACCGGGGAGCTGTTTTTT	CAISENWSTGELFF
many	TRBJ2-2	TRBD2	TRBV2	TGTGCCAGCAGAGCGGGGACCCTAGACACCGGGGAGCTGTTTTTT	CASRAGTLDTGELFF
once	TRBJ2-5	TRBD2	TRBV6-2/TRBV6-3	TGTGCCAGCAGTTACGTAGCGGGGGTAGAAGAGACCCAGTACTTC	CASSYVAGVEETQYF
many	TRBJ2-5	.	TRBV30	TGTGCCTGGAGTGTACACATGGGAGAGACCCAGTACTTC	CAWSVHMGETQYF
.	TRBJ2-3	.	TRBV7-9	TGTGCCAGCAGCTTAGCGGAAGTAATAGCGCAGTATTTT	CASSLAEVIAQYF
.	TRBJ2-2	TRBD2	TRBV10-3	TGTGCCATCAGTGAGTTGTGGCTAGCGGGGAACACCGGGGAGCTGTTTTTT	CAISELWLAGNTGELFF